The present TCR beta chain was sequenced within a study of T cell repertoires in cytomegalovirus infection. The V gene end was trimmed by 7 bases and the J gene end by 0 bases; junction bases not matched to a gene: 9. In germline, CDR1 is MNHEY, CDR2 SMNVEV (reference sequence). The CDR3 runs to 16 residues. TCRdb used MiXCR to reprocess the reads, holding one entry per CDR3 protein. This table holds about 280,000 distinct CDR3 sequences, approximately 22% found once. This clonotype was seen only a few times. Its antigen remains unknown. The chain has TRBV27 and TRBJ1-5; 7 nucleotides line up with TRBD1. This TCR derives from a human donor in good health (CMV status not recorded). Some clones in this sample may be carry-over from other donors' samples. The sequencing here drew on cultured PBMCs, taken from culture after CMV antigen stimulation. DNA of the CDR3: TGTGCCAGCAAAGACAGGGCTTTACTTAGCAATCAGCCCCAGCATTTT. It translates to CASKDRALLSNQPQHF.